This TCR beta chain was documented in a study of cytomegalovirus exposure and HLA in healthy donors. The CDR3 totals 14 residues. V shed 0 bases and J 6 bases; nucleotides not matched to a gene: 6. The germline CDR1 and CDR2 sequences are SGHRS and YFSETQ. 13 Jbeta primers and 60 Vbeta primers were used for the PCR. Sequencing used immunoSEQ multiplex PCR; TCRdb keeps in-frame clones, though not all of them. The clone table shows tens of thousands of clones, with the ten largest holding around 4.2%. This TCR derives from a male donor in good health and CMV-seronegative. The chain has TRBV5-1 and TRBJ2-7, with 7 bases fitting TRBD2. The sample was PBMCs. In DNA, the CDR3 is TGCGCCAGCAGCTTGGAGGGGAGGGTCGGCGAGCAGTACTTC. It codes for CASSLEGRVGEQYF.